Following are 9 T cell receptor beta chains from one sample sequenced in a study of T cell repertoires in cytomegalovirus infection. Each CDR3 protein is one row after TCRdb ran MiXCR on the reads. The sample lists roughly 760,000 distinct CDR3 sequences, roughly 36% seen once, with 2.5% to 3% in the top ten. Sequencing was performed on PBMCs. The source is a human donor in good health (CMV status not recorded). Some clones in this sample may be carry-over from other donors' samples.

J is TRBJ2-7 and V is TRBV28; TRBD1 matches at 7 bases. V trimming: 10 bases; J trimming: 3 bases; junction bases outside the gene matches: 9. The CDR3 runs to 13 residues. Germline values: CDR1 MDHEN, CDR2 SYDVKM. CDR3 bases: TGTGCCACCCGACAGGGTGGAAGCTACGAGCAGTACTTC. It yields the protein CATRQGGSYEQYF.

Only a few counts were recorded for this clonotype. The gene calls are TRBV7-2 and TRBJ2-3, with 9 nucleotides matching TRBD2. V gave up 7 bases and J gave up 6 bases; unmatched junction bases: 5. The V gene's germline CDR1 is SGHTA and CDR2 FQGNSA. The CDR3 length is 13 residues. The CDR3 DNA sequence: TGTGCCAGCACCGTAGCGGGAGTGGATACGCAGTATTTT. As protein: CASTVAGVDTQYF.

The sample holds a few counts of this clonotype. This chain links TRBV7-6 with TRBJ2-7; the D is unclear. This CDR3 region has 13 residues. Deletions cut 2 bases from V and 3 bases from J, with 8 bases between. The germline gives CDR1 SGHVS, CDR2 FNYEAQ. In nucleotides, the CDR3 is TGTGCCAGCAGCTTAACAAAGGGCTACGAGCAGTACTTC. Its protein product is CASSLTKGYEQYF.

V gene TRBV20-1 combines with J gene TRBJ2-3; 8 bases align to TRBD2. The CDR3 runs 15 residues. Trimming cost V 6 bases and J 4 bases; bases outside gene matches: 12. The V gene's germline CDR1 is DFQATT and CDR2 SNEGSKA (reference sequence). CDR3 residues: CSAIVGLGFPDTQYF. CDR3 DNA sequence: TGCAGTGCGATTGTGGGACTAGGTTTCCCAGATACGCAGTATTTT.

Note on this clonotype: No conserved phenylalanine or tryptophan ends this CDR3, so it is likely a read error. Because the CDR3's place on the DNA is in doubt, the DNA is left out and the CDR3 is given as listed by TCRdb. The V call is TRBV28, the J call TRBJ2-2; the DNA was not used to check the table's D call, TRBD2. The CDR3 is 15 residues long, ends included. CDR1 MDHEN and CDR2 SYDVKM come from the germline V gene. CDR3 in amino acids: CASSSFSSGSVELFL.

The table lists this clonotype with a few counts. The genes are TRBV3-1 and TRBJ1-1; D remains ambiguous. This CDR3 contains 11 residues. Germline V gene sequence: CDR1 LGHDT, CDR2 YNNKEL (reference sequence). V lost 3 bases and J lost 5, with 4 bases in between. CDR3 protein: CASSHTTEAFF. CDR3 sequence (DNA): TGTGCCAGCAGCCACACAACTGAAGCTTTCTTT.

This chain joins TRBV7-8 and TRBJ2-4; 7 positions agree with TRBD1. Germline trimming cut 4 bases from V and 8 bases from J; bases unmatched to any gene: 8. CDR1 and CDR2 from the germline V gene are SGHVS and FQNEAQ. The CDR3 extends over 14 amino acids. CDR3 sequence: CASSSATGRDIQYF. The CDR3 nucleotides are TGTGCCAGCAGCTCAGCGACAGGGCGGGACATTCAGTACTTC.

This chain connects TRBV12-3 or TRBV12-4 to TRBJ2-3; 9 bases match TRBD2. This CDR3 region has 16 residues. Losses at the gene ends were 6 bases for V and 2 bases for J; bases not matched to a gene: 9. DNA of the CDR3: TGTGCCAGCAGCCGGAGCGGGGGGAAAAACACAGATACGCAGTATTTT. Translation gives CASSRSGGKNTDTQYF.

Only a few counts were recorded for this clonotype. The rearrangement links TRBV4-1 to TRBJ1-5, with D perhaps matching TRBD1 (6 bases). This CDR3 region has 17 residues. V lost 0 bases and J lost 3, with 15 bases in between. CDR1 is MGHRA and CDR2 is YSYEKL in the germline V gene. CDR3 sequence: CASSQESFQGSNQPQHF. CDR3 coding DNA: TGCGCCAGCAGCCAAGAATCATTTCAGGGGTCCAATCAGCCCCAGCATTTT.